The sequence of this TCR beta chain was determined in a study of blood T cell repertoires in COVID-19. Study as a whole: Specimens from acute and convalescent COVID-19 originated in the United States, Italy and Spain. PBMCs, B-cell-depleted T cells, or T cells provided the cDNA or gDNA that made up the material.

In the source study's methods: Reference gene primer amplification gave nucleated cell count estimates. The data were produced by immunoSEQ multiplex PCR, yet TCRdb's version contains in-frame clones alone and is incomplete. The V and J calls and clone size come from that table; D and trimming were worked out from the DNA. The table lists 100,000 to 120,000 clones, 82% of them singletons. Germline V lookup: CDR1 SGHTA, CDR2 FQGNSA. CDR3 length: 15 residues. V shed 3 bases and J shed 0 bases, with 9 bases lying between them. The sequencing input was peripheral blood. This TCR was recovered from a woman in her sixties with acute or convalescent COVID-19. This rearrangement joins TRBV7-2 to TRBJ2-1; no definite D call. In DNA, the CDR3 is TGTGCCAGCAGCTTCACCTTGAGCTCCTACAATGAGCAGTTCTTC. As protein: CASSFTLSSYNEQFF. Full variable domain (rest looked up from reference TRBV7-2 and TRBJ2-1): GAGVSQSPSNKVTEKGKDVELRCDPISGHTALYWYRQSLGQGLEFLIYFQGNSAPDKSGLPSDRFSAERTGGSVSTLTIQRTQQEDSAVYLCASSFTLSSYNEQFFGPGTRLTVL.